These T cell receptor beta chains were read from a single sample in a study of radiotherapy plus CTLA-4 blockade in lung cancer. Sequencing used immunoSEQ multiplex PCR; TCRdb keeps in-frame clones, though not all of them. Here the sample spans 85,000 to 90,000 clones, 85% to 90% being singletons. The sample was peripheral blood, taken from a patient treated with radiotherapy plus ipilimumab. These receptor sequences come from a human donor with non-small cell lung cancer that progressed on radiotherapy plus ipilimumab. Both conserved end residues are part of each CDR3.

>15|TRBV5-1
CASSYRGGGTDEQFF
>13|TRBV27
CASSLKGGGEQFF
>14|TRBV10-2
CASIGRRDSYEQYF
>14|TRBV27
CASSLPRIRQPQHF
>18|TRBV4-3
CASSQDLYGGSGANVLTF
>18|TRBV6-4
CASSRLAGGGYGTDTQYF
>16|TRBV6-1
CASSEELAGPYNEQFF
>17|TRBV9
CASSKLEGFWDTGELFF
>14|TRBV2
CASSEWGGNQPQHF
>14|TRBV7-9
CASSKAGGSDTQYF
>14|TRBV6-5
CASSPGEFNEKLFF
>11|TRBV6-1
CASSLPREQFF
>16|TRBV6-5
CASSYSSPTRGYEQYF
>14|TRBV30
CAWIWGNFNTEAFF
>20|TRBV21-1
CASIPPLEGRVAGGVYEQYF
>13|TRBV29-1
CSVVFNSGNTIYF
>14|TRBV7-9
CASSYSGANEKLFF
>14|TRBV9
CASSDDSGGETQYF
>18|TRBV19
CASSIEWGLAGANGELFF
>12|TRBV29-1
CSVRQGSQPQHF